Listed below are T cell receptor beta chains from one sample, sequenced in a study of shared clonotypes between healthy human individuals. Sequenced by immunoSEQ multiplex PCR; TCRdb stores in-frame clones only, minus some. The sample consists of under 2.5 million clones, approximately 90% of them appearing once. The sample was naive CD4+ T cells from PBMCs. These receptors were taken from a man between 18 and 35 years old in good health. Some clones in this sample may be carry-over from other donors' samples. CDR3s include the opening cysteine and the closing phenylalanine or tryptophan. The D gene is left open where the match is weak. The listing skips clone size in some rows; elsewhere it reads once, few, many or a size class.

v_call	j_call	d_call	clone_size	cdr3_aa	cdr3_nt
TRBV5-1	TRBJ1-1	TRBD1	.	CASSLQGANTEAFF	TGCGCCAGCAGCTTACAGGGGGCCAACACTGAAGCTTTCTTT
TRBV5-5	TRBJ2-2	.	.	CASSWDPGPLTGELFF	TGTGCCAGCAGCTGGGACCCAGGGCCCCTCACCGGGGAGCTGTTTTTT
TRBV7-8	TRBJ2-5	TRBD1	.	CASSSRVTGEETQYF	TGTGCCAGCAGCTCGAGGGTTACAGGGGAGGAGACCCAGTACTTC
TRBV5-1	TRBJ2-1	TRBD2	.	CASSTGLAGGRYNEQFF	TGCGCCAGCAGCACGGGACTAGCGGGGGGCAGATACAATGAGCAGTTCTTC
TRBV5-8	TRBJ2-7	.	once	CASSRQQGYEQYF	TGTGCCAGCAGCCGCCAACAGGGATACGAGCAGTACTTC
TRBV5-1	TRBJ2-7	.	once	CASSFGGGEQYF	TGCGCCAGCAGCTTTGGGGGCGGCGAGCAGTACTTC
TRBV5-4	TRBJ2-3	TRBD1	.	CASSPGQKVGDTQYF	TGTGCCAGCAGCCCGGGACAGAAGGTGGGGGATACGCAGTATTTT
TRBV7-9	TRBJ1-5	TRBD1	.	CASSTTGGFSQPQHF	TGTGCCAGCAGCACAACAGGGGGCTTCAGTCAGCCCCAGCATTTT
TRBV29-1	TRBJ2-1	.	.	CSVDRASSSYNEQFF	TGCAGCGTTGACAGGGCGTCAAGCTCCTACAATGAGCAGTTCTTC
TRBV27	TRBJ1-5	.	.	CASSLVATNQPQHF	TGTGCCAGCAGTTTAGTCGCGACCAATCAGCCCCAGCATTTT
TRBV18	TRBJ2-1	.	.	CASSPPSFSKDNEQFF	TGTGCCAGCTCACCACCGTCTTTTTCCAAGGACAATGAGCAGTTCTTC
TRBV5-1	TRBJ1-1	.	.	CASRSQETEAFF	TGCGCCAGCAGATCACAGGAGACTGAAGCTTTCTTT
TRBV18	TRBJ2-5	TRBD2	.	CASSPGGLAGQETQYF	TGTGCCAGCTCACCAGGTGGGCTAGCGGGGCAAGAGACCCAGTACTTC
TRBV5-1	TRBJ1-1	TRBD1	once	CASSSGQGGTEAFF	TGCGCCAGCAGTTCGGGACAGGGCGGAACTGAAGCTTTCTTT
TRBV7-3	TRBJ2-5	.	.	CASSLEGRETQYF	TGTGCCAGCAGCTTAGAGGGCAGAGAGACCCAGTACTTC
TRBV6-1	TRBJ1-2	TRBD1	.	CASSRTGQGSYGYTF	TGTGCCAGCAGCCGAACTGGACAGGGTAGCTATGGCTACACCTTC
TRBV6-6	TRBJ2-7	TRBD1	.	CASSTVAGQGDEQYF	TGTGCCAGCAGTACCGTGGCGGGACAGGGGGACGAGCAGTACTTC
TRBV5-1	TRBJ2-5	TRBD1	.	CASSKGTGKEETQYF	TGCGCCAGCAGCAAAGGGACAGGGAAAGAAGAGACCCAGTACTTC
TRBV27	TRBJ2-2	.	.	CASSRYVGTGELFF	TGTGCCAGCAGTCGGTACGTCGGGACCGGGGAGCTGTTTTTT
TRBV19	TRBJ1-2	.	.	CASATTGVPLYGYTF	TGTGCCAGTGCAACGACAGGCGTTCCTCTCTATGGCTACACCTTC
TRBV19	TRBJ2-2	.	.	CASSSLQTNTGELFF	TGTGCCAGTAGTTCGCTTCAGACGAACACCGGGGAGCTGTTTTTT
TRBV30	TRBJ1-2	TRBD1	.	CAWSLRDRAHGYTF	TGTGCCTGGAGTCTCCGGGACAGGGCCCATGGCTACACCTTC
TRBV6-5	TRBJ1-2	.	.	CASRGSNYGYTF	TGTGCCAGCAGAGGAAGTAACTATGGCTACACCTTC
TRBV4-2	TRBJ2-7	.	.	CASSQAGTQPPYEQYF	TGTGCCAGCAGCCAAGCCGGGACCCAACCACCCTACGAGCAGTACTTC
TRBV2	TRBJ2-3	TRBD2	.	CASSRLAGEDTQYF	TGTGCCAGCAGTCGCCTAGCGGGAGAAGATACGCAGTATTTT
TRBV28	TRBJ1-5	.	.	CASIGQTDQPQHF	TGTGCCAGCATTGGACAGACAGATCAGCCCCAGCATTTT
TRBV2	TRBJ1-5	TRBD1	.	CASRKRDRGQGQHF	TGTGCCAGCAGGAAACGGGACAGGGGGCAAGGCCAGCATTTT
TRBV11-2	TRBJ2-3	TRBD2	once	CASSLTSGRVDTQYF	TGTGCCAGCAGCTTAACTAGCGGGAGGGTGGATACGCAGTATTTT
TRBV7-7	TRBJ2-7	.	.	CASSRDFAYEQYF	TGTGCCAGCAGCCGGGACTTCGCCTACGAGCAGTACTTC
TRBV4-1	TRBJ2-4	.	.	CASSQLGLGKNIQYF	TGCGCCAGCAGCCAATTGGGTTTGGGCAAAAACATTCAGTACTTC
TRBV6-1	TRBJ2-1	TRBD2	once	CASSESVSGPPYNEQFF	TGTGCCAGCAGTGAATCGGTTAGCGGGCCACCTTACAATGAGCAGTTCTTC
TRBV28	TRBJ1-5	.	.	CASSLTDSGNQPQHF	TGTGCCAGCAGTTTGACGGACAGTGGCAATCAGCCCCAGCATTTT
TRBV2	TRBJ2-7	.	.	CASWEGAGEQYF	TGTGCCAGTTGGGAGGGGGCTGGCGAGCAGTACTTC
TRBV30	TRBJ2-2	TRBD1	.	CAWSEQGFGGELFF	TGTGCCTGGTCCGAACAGGGGTTTGGCGGGGAGCTGTTTTTT
TRBV25-1	TRBJ2-3	.	.	CASSEWGHTPSTDTQYF	TGTGCCAGCAGTGAATGGGGCCACACCCCCAGCACAGATACGCAGTATTTT